This T cell receptor beta chain appears in the sequencing data of a study of control samples from healthy donors and cancer patients. This CDR3 spans 15 amino acids. Germline CDR1 SGHRS, CDR2 YFSETQ. The V and J ends lost 4 bases and 6 bases, in that order; junction bases with no gene match: 8. The data were produced by immunoSEQ multiplex PCR, yet TCRdb's version contains in-frame clones alone and is incomplete. Here the sample spans about 140,000 clones, roughly nine tenths being singletons. The chain combines TRBV5-1 with TRBJ1-1; 11 bases are shared with TRBD1. This clonotype was sampled from a man between 18 and 35 years old in good health. Sequenced input: blood. The CDR3 region has the DNA TGCGCCAGCAGCACGCTAAGGGACAGGGGGGCTGAAGCTTTCTTT. Encoded protein: CASSTLRDRGAEAFF. Based on the CDR3 plus reference TRBV5-1 and TRBJ1-1, the full variable domain is KAGVTQTPRYLIKTRGQQVTLSCSPISGHRSVSWYQQTPGQGLQFLFEYFSETQRNKGNFPGRFSGRQFSNSRSEMNVSTLELGDSALYLCASSTLRDRGAEAFFGQGTRLTVV.